This T cell receptor (beta chain) emerged from a study of beta chain features in type 1 diabetes. In regard to this clone: Its antigen is not identified.

Germline V gives CDR1 SGHTA, CDR2 FQGTGA. Trimming cost V 5 bases and J 1 base; bases outside gene matches: 8. This CDR3 comprises 16 residues. The study reverse transcribed the entire isolated RNA, so it sequenced expressed TCRB transcripts. The repertoire was sequenced with immunoSEQ multiplex PCR; TCRdb's copy has only in-frame clones and lacks some. The table includes 400,000 to 500,000 clones, approximately 13% detected once. Study conclusions and caveats: Any HLA-type effect on TCRB rearrangement remained unresolved here.

Sequences were obtained from naive CD4+ T cells from blood. The chain combines TRBV7-3 with TRBJ2-3; TRBD1 matches at 8 bases. This TCR was recovered from a man aged 25 to 45 in good health. This CDR3 reads CASSPAGTGRTDTQYF. DNA for the CDR3: TGTGCCAGCAGCCCCGCCGGGACAGGCCGCACAGATACGCAGTATTTT.